These T cell receptor beta chains were read from a single sample in a study of blood T cell repertoires in COVID-19. Assay: immunoSEQ multiplex PCR; the TCRdb copy retains only in-frame clones and omits some. The sample has about 200,000 clones, about 86% seen once. The sequenced sample consisted of peripheral blood. The receptors come from a woman aged 45 to 65 with acute or convalescent COVID-19. CDR3s include the opening cysteine and the closing phenylalanine or tryptophan. Fields, in order: clone size, V gene, D gene, J gene, CDR3 protein, CDR3 DNA. D genes are given only for firm matches. Not all rows give a size; the values are once, few, many and, for expanded clones, a class.

size: once; V: TRBV12-2; D: NA; J: TRBJ1-6; CDR3: CASRLVRFRDRAYNSPLHF; DNA: TGTGCAAGTCGCTTAGTAAGATTCCGGGACAGAGCCTATAATTCACCCCTCCACTTT
size: NA; V: TRBV6-2/TRBV6-3; D: NA; J: TRBJ2-2; CDR3: CASSYLGPGVPNTGELFF; DNA: TGTGCCAGCAGTTATCTGGGTCCGGGGGTCCCGAACACCGGGGAGCTGTTTTTT
size: NA; V: TRBV9; D: NA; J: TRBJ2-1; CDR3: CASSVATGSYNEQFF; DNA: TGTGCCAGCAGCGTAGCTACAGGGTCCTACAATGAGCAGTTCTTC
size: once; V: TRBV3-1/TRBV3-2; D: NA; J: TRBJ2-2; CDR3: CASRREYGESTGELFF; DNA: TGTGCCAGCAGGAGGGAATATGGGGAGTCCACCGGGGAGCTGTTTTTT
size: once; V: TRBV10-3; D: NA; J: TRBJ2-2; CDR3: CAISESGGNTGELFF; DNA: TGTGCCATCAGTGAGTCGGGGGGGAACACCGGGGAGCTGTTTTTT
size: NA; V: TRBV19; D: TRBD1; J: TRBJ2-2; CDR3: CASTKGTGANTGELFF; DNA: TGTGCCAGTACTAAAGGGACAGGGGCGAACACCGGGGAGCTGTTTTTT
size: NA; V: TRBV6-5; D: TRBD1; J: TRBJ2-7; CDR3: CASSSDRAYEQYF; DNA: TGTGCCAGCAGTTCCGACAGGGCCTACGAGCAGTACTTC
size: NA; V: TRBV5-4; D: TRBD2; J: TRBJ2-1; CDR3: CASTPGGLAGGREQFF; DNA: TGTGCCAGCACCCCCGGCGGGCTAGCGGGAGGTCGTGAGCAGTTCTTC
size: NA; V: TRBV6-2/TRBV6-3; D: NA; J: TRBJ1-6; CDR3: CASSYVTVAYNSPLHF; DNA: TGTGCCAGCAGTTACGTGACAGTCGCCTATAATTCACCCCTCCACTTT
size: NA; V: TRBV29-1; D: TRBD2; J: TRBJ2-3; CDR3: CSAQGRGGFTDTQYF; DNA: TGCAGCGCCCAGGGGCGGGGGGGGTTCACAGATACGCAGTATTTT
size: NA; V: TRBV10-2; D: NA; J: TRBJ1-5; CDR3: CASRQGGQPQHF; DNA: TGCGCCAGCAGGCAGGGTGGTCAGCCCCAGCATTTT
size: few; V: TRBV11-3; D: NA; J: TRBJ1-1; CDR3: CASSFQGDTEAFF; DNA: TGTGCCAGCTCGTTCCAGGGTGACACTGAAGCTTTCTTT
size: NA; V: TRBV5-1; D: TRBD2; J: TRBJ2-5; CDR3: CASSRWTSGGQETQYF; DNA: TGCGCCAGCAGCCGTTGGACTAGCGGGGGCCAAGAGACCCAGTACTTC
size: NA; V: TRBV5-6; D: TRBD1; J: TRBJ1-5; CDR3: CVSSLWGTGHQPQHF; DNA: TGTGTCAGCAGCTTGTGGGGGACAGGGCATCAGCCCCAGCATTTT
size: NA; V: TRBV7-9; D: TRBD2; J: TRBJ2-1; CDR3: CASTKTGTSGYNEQFF; DNA: TGTGCCAGCACCAAAACCGGGACTAGCGGTTACAATGAGCAGTTCTTC